This T cell receptor beta chain is from a study of T cell clonality in common variable immunodeficiency (dated by TCRdb to about 2015). Summary of the overall study and its limitations: Correlations between repertoire features and clinical complications were limited by patient heterogeneity within the CVID cohort. Compared with healthy controls, CVID subjects showed increased TCRbeta clonality (t-test p = 0.018), a feature most characteristic of about a third of subjects. Fewer TCRbeta clones were shared among CVID subjects than among healthy controls (p < 0.0001). According to the authors, figuring out what caused the increased clonality in CVID would require sequencing the repertoires of T cell subpopulations. Despite equal DNA input, controls averaged approximately 88,000 unique sequences per sample versus about 32,000 in CVID samples. CVID TCRbeta sequences reportedly showed fewer deletions and N-nucleotide insertions and lacked highly modified clones with 13 or more V deletions.

CDR1 and CDR2, per the germline V gene, are SGHDT and YYEEEE. The CDR3 runs 14 residues from the cysteine to the phenylalanine. Sequencing covers 33 bases of the CDR3, shown here with the frame starting at base 1. V is clipped by 2 bases and J by 1 base, and the sequence between their germline boundaries is 10 bases long. In its sample, this clone was seen many times. What antigen it recognizes has not been identified. The read comes to an end 3 residues before the CDR3 does, leaving the germline J gene to fill in the end. CVID samples and control samples contributed equivalent amounts of genomic DNA as sequencing input. For every sample, a 60 bp segment covering the rearranged TCRbeta CDR3 region was amplified and then sequenced. The immunoSEQ assay, a bias-corrected multiplex PCR combined with high-throughput sequencing, was used for TCRbeta amplification. The authors' analysis ran thus. Each unique nucleotide sequence was treated as a clone and annotated with V, D and J genes, copy number and frequency. Sequences were labeled productive if in frame, and non-productive if out of frame or containing stop codons. As previously described, clonality was computed from Shannon's entropy. Mean CDR3 Kyte-Doolittle hydropathy was derived from the predicted amino acid sequences of productive clones. Hierarchical clustering of scaled V gene usage was performed with the R hclust function using Manhattan distance and complete linkage. Sharing of clones by CDR3 amino acid sequence was evaluated through resampling of 12 repertoires per group over 100 rounds. The repertoires were screened for approximately 72 published EBV-specific TCRbeta sequences and roughly 240 published CMV-specific TCRbeta sequences. A couple of CVID samples that yielded fewer than 10,000 sequences were excluded from the analysis, so approximately 40 CVID repertoires were retained. In its TCRdb copy, this immuneACCESS table keeps in-frame sequences only and misses some clones. Where compared with another copy, unresolved V genes explain less than half of these, and the others have no known cause. V and J calls and clone size follow that table, whereas D and trimming were derived from the DNA. The sample records around 50,000 clones, none occurring a single time. 5.4% of the sample rests with the top ten.

Predominantly Caucasian heritage was noted among both the CVID patients and the healthy controls. Heparinized peripheral whole blood samples of 5 to 8 ml were collected from each donor. Genomic DNA from adults with common variable immune deficiency (CVID) and from healthy adult controls was used for sequencing of TCRbeta CDR3 repertoires. There were some 22 healthy adult volunteers in the control group (roughly 12 female and some ten male), ranging in age from about 20 to 66 years, with a mean age of approximately 34. Diluted blood was density-centrifuged over Hypaque 1077 or Ficoll-Paque to isolate peripheral blood mononuclear cells. Genomic DNA was obtained from unsorted mononuclear cells using either Qiagen column purification or a centrifugation-based method.

This chain is built from TRBV5-6 and TRBJ2-7; a confident D gene designation cannot be given. The sequenced sample was peripheral blood mononuclear cells. The TCR was taken from a person aged 18-69 years in good health. Partial CDR3 DNA: TGTGCCAGCAGCTTCTCCAGTATGTCCTACGAG. Its product reads: CASSFSSMSYE. The CDR3 as a whole reads CASSFSSMSYEQYF.